This TCR beta chain was captured by sequencing in a study of blood T cells in healthy people across ages (dated by TCRdb to about 2015). Looking at the study overall: Template switching captured roughly one uniquely barcoded TCR beta cDNA molecule per two T cells in model experiments. Using deep sequencing normalized with unique cDNA molecular identifiers, the study measured how TCR beta repertoire diversity changes with age. The donors were divided into four age groups: young (average approximately 17 years), middle-aged (under 40), aged (approximately 64) and long-lived (roughly 82). To avoid experimental bias, donors of different ages were spread randomly across the sequencing lanes. For two donors (one aged 18 to 29 and one aged 80 or older), the study analyzed two additional independent replicas of 1 million unique cDNA reads from the same blood draw. Overall study results and their limits: Observed TCR beta diversity per million T cells fell roughly linearly with age, and a significant reduction was already apparent by age around 39. Conclusive comparison of naive and antigen-experienced compartments was prevented by the profiling of bulk unsorted PBMCs. Estimates of total diversity based on one million sequenced T cells were considered lower bounds and underestimates. A strong correlation was found between observed TCR beta diversity and the percentage of naive T cells measured by flow cytometry. Compared with the aged group, the long-lived group had more naive CD4+ T cells, fewer expanded clones and increased TCR diversity, a pattern suggesting age selection. Because donor CMV infection status was unknown, age-related changes in expanded clonotypes were potentially confounded.

On this clonotype: Its target antigen remains unknown. Base quality data are lacking; no much larger clone is found one base away.

CDR1 and CDR2 are drawn from the germline V gene: SGHRS, YFSETQ. The CDR3 contains 14 residues, cysteine and phenylalanine counted. Only the CDR3 part of the read is kept: 42 bases, read in frame from the first base. Trimming takes 0 bases from V and 4 bases from J, and the germline ends sit 9 bases apart. The roughly 39 donors, aged roughly 6 to 90 years, were systemically healthy Caucasian individuals from Russia. Approximately 9.7 milliliters of peripheral blood were drawn from each donor into EDTA-treated Vacutainer tubes. Ficoll-Paque density-gradient centrifugation was used to isolate PBMCs, with at least 6.5 million per sample. Total RNA, at least 6 micrograms per sample, was extracted from PBMCs with Trizol reagent. Naive CD45RAhigh/CD27high T cell percentages were measured by flow cytometry on a PBMC aliquot from every donor. Libraries were made using 5' RACE. Data came from an Illumina HiSeq 2500. The second PCR ran for about 6 to 11 cycles and used a J-beta primer mix along with a sample-barcoded 5' primer. A template-switch 5' adaptor carrying 12 random nucleotides introduced a unique molecular identifier onto each TCR beta cDNA molecule. Each sample yielded at least 2.5 million CDR3-containing paired-end reads. The Mint cDNA synthesis kit, primed by a TRBC-specific oligonucleotide, was used to synthesize first-strand cDNA from all RNA. Following uracil-DNA glycosylase treatment, a first 18-cycle PCR with universal primers M1SS and BC2_uni_R was performed on all cDNA. As for how the authors treated the data: For normalization, 1 million high-quality reads, each with a distinct molecular identifier, were randomly selected from each sample. Reads with shared molecular identifiers were discarded instead of being binned into consensus sequences. MiTCR, set to a Q25 quality threshold and the strictest error-elimination algorithm, was used for CDR3 identification, clonotype clustering and error correction. Lower-bound total TCR beta diversity was estimated with a nonparametric unseen species model using Euler transformation. The public reads were reprocessed in TCRdb via fastp at Q25 and MiXCR, keeping in-frame beta chains. One record per CDR3 amino acid sequence lists the most common genes and DNA. The V and J calls and clone size are TCRdb's, not the authors'. The table for this sample lists 600,000 or so distinct CDR3 sequences; under 30% of them were counted only once. In total, the top ten clones hold 15% to 18% of the sample.

Sequenced sample: blood. The sequence joins TRBV5-1 to TRBJ2-3; the D region may be TRBD1 or TRBD2, each matching 5 bases equally. This receptor was obtained from a woman aged 80 or older in good health. The DNA sequence is TGCGCCAGCAGCTTGGCACAGGAGGCAGATACGCAGTATTTT. Its protein reads: CASSLAQEADTQYF.